This T cell receptor (beta chain) is from a study of T cell responses to AZD1222 COVID-19 vaccine (dated by TCRdb to the early 2020s). In terms of the full investigation: TCR sequencing covered 230 to 250 trial participants: 200 to 220 given two doses of AZD1222 and about 26 given two doses of MenACWY control vaccine. Trial participants were enrolled by age into 18-55, 56-69 and 70-plus year subgroups, with about 150, 27 and 61 TCR-sequenced participants respectively. Beyond this particular receptor, the publication reports: CD4 TCRs associated with the vaccine covered the entire spike protein, and the dominant responses were in regions 160-218 and 743-854. After two AZD1222 doses, spike-specific TCR breadth and depth were significantly higher than at day 0 and than in MenACWY recipients. Conclusions about previously exposed vaccinees are limited, since just five or six AZD1222 recipients were seropositive for SARS-CoV-2 at baseline. Reportedly, close to half of the unique spike-specific TCRs recognized epitopes lying outside the regions that are mutated in the B.1.351 and B.1.1.7 variants. Because no day 14 peak-response samples were available, the repertoires could be characterized only after the peak T cell response. In the small 56-69-year group, the increase in depth fell short of significance, most likely because of low power. Participants were mostly white British and included more females than males, and it was suggested by the authors that clonal diversity may have been underestimated.

The time point label of this sample denotes: baseline before first vaccination. The treatment or condition label corresponds to: meningococcal conjugate vaccine given as trial control. Vaccinee samples were obtained from the UK trials COV001 and COV002, which included a single-blind randomized controlled phase 2/3 trial of AZD1222 (ChAdOx1 nCoV-19) in healthy adults. For TCRbeta chain sequencing, PBMC samples were collected from trial participants at day 0 and at day 28 after the second dose. The CDR3 regions of human TCRbeta chains were analyzed by immunosequencing. Concerning the study's data processing: Repertoire TCRs were matched against a reference library of SARS-CoV-2-specific TCRs generated with the MIRA antigen-specificity platform. Breadth meant the fraction of unique TCRs that were SARS-CoV-2-associated, whereas depth meant the fraction of total T cells that were SARS-CoV-2-associated. Using the MIRA data, each spike-specific TCR was mapped to the spike region that the TCR reacts to and placed in a CD4 or CD8 class. Log10-transformed breadth and depth values were compared by one-way ANOVA with Sidak's multiple comparisons tests. Not all clones reach the TCRdb copy of this immuneACCESS table, which keeps in-frame sequences only. Checked studies attribute under half of the gap to unresolved V genes and leave the rest unexplained. D and trimming come from the DNA, and the V and J calls and clone size come from that table. The sample table records some 120,000 clones; approximately 90% of these occur just once. Over 8.5% of the sample lies in the top ten.

CDR1 and CDR2, looked up from the germline V gene (reference sequence), are SGHKS and YYEKEE. From the cysteine through the phenylalanine, the CDR3 covers 17 amino acids. Only CDR3 DNA remains: 51 bases, in frame from the first base. V and J are trimmed by 5 bases and 4 bases, and the gene matches miss 16 bases of the junction. A note on this clone: This clone's antigen is unknown. Base quality data are lacking; no much larger clone is found one base away.

The chain is made from TRBV5-5 and TRBJ2-7; 9 bases in between match TRBD1. This material consisted of peripheral blood, taken on day 0 of MenACWY control vaccination. The TCR was taken from an adult in good health. The CDR3 loop reads CASRLHLRDREVYEQYF. In nucleotides, the sequence is TGTGCCAGCAGACTGCACCTCCGGGACAGGGAGGTTTACGAGCAGTACTTC.